This T cell receptor (beta chain) is from a study of early T cells in non-severe SARS-CoV-2 infection. Study in general: Chains from this unsorted whole-blood bulk RNA could not be paired. Findings and caveats of the study: VDJdb matching favored anti-spike CD8 responses, missing private and CD4 specificities.

This clonotype was recorded at least ten times. Its antigen is as yet unknown. Germline lookup yields CDR1 SGHAT and CDR2 FQNNGV. The junction had 8 bases not matched to a gene; V was cut back by 5 bases and J by 2 bases. The CDR3 spans 18 residues. Each cDNA molecule carried a unique molecular identifier. TCRdb recomputed calls from the 5' RACE reads with MiXCR, one row per CDR3 protein. Here the sample spans roughly 54,000 distinct CDR3 sequences, 4.5% to 7% being singletons. Sequencing used whole blood. The chain joins TRBV11-2 to TRBJ2-3; TRBD2 matches at 15 bases. The clonotype was recovered from an adult who was a healthcare worker with PCR-confirmed SARS-CoV-2 infection or an uninfected control (not recorded which). The DNA for the CDR3 is TGTGCCAGCAGCATGGGACTAGCGGGAGGCCGAACCACAGATACGCAGTATTTT. Translating gives CASSMGLAGGRTTDTQYF.